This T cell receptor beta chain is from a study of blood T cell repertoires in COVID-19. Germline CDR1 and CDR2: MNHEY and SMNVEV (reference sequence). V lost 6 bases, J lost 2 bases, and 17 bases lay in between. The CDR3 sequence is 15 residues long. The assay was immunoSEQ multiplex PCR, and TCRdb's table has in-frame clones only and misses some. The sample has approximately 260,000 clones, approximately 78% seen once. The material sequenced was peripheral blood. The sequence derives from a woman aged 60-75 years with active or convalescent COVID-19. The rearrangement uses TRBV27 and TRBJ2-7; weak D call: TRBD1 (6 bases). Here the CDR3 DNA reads TGTGCCAGCAGCTACAACAGGGCCCAGCCCTACGAGCAGTACTTC. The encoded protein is CASSYNRAQPYEQYF.